The clone carrying this T cell receptor (beta chain) occurred a few times. Its target is unknown. CDR1 is DFQATT, CDR2 SNEGSKA, per germline (reference sequence). The CDR3 totals 14 residues. The junction had 7 bases not matched to a gene; V was cut back by 6 bases and J by 5 bases. This record comes from a study of metastatic and nonmetastatic thyroid tumors. Study as a whole: Comparison of repertoires was carried out across blood and tumor or nodule tissue from malignant and benign thyroid patients. Notes on the study in general: According to reports, the diversity of TCR beta was significantly higher in malignant thyroid tumors than in benign nodules, and this held in both blood and tumor samples.

In the authors' methods: Construction of a distant-metastasis classifier for papillary thyroid cancer relied on CDR3 differences across clinicopathological groups. TCRdb redid the clone calls on the PCR reads using MiXCR. The V and J calls follow TCRdb's processing rather than the paper's. The data contain 35,000 to 55,000 clones, under 30% of them singletons. Thyroid surgery was performed in patients who had received no treatment beforehand. Sequences were obtained from blood. This TCR was sampled from a male donor with papillary thyroid cancer or a benign thyroid nodule (not recorded which). Some clones in this sample may be carry-over from other donors' samples. V gene TRBV20-1 combines with J gene TRBJ1-6, with 7 bases lining up with TRBD1. The CDR3 sequence: CSALLGGHNSPLHF. For the CDR3, the DNA is TGCAGTGCGCTTTTAGGGGGCCATAATTCACCCCTCCACTTT.